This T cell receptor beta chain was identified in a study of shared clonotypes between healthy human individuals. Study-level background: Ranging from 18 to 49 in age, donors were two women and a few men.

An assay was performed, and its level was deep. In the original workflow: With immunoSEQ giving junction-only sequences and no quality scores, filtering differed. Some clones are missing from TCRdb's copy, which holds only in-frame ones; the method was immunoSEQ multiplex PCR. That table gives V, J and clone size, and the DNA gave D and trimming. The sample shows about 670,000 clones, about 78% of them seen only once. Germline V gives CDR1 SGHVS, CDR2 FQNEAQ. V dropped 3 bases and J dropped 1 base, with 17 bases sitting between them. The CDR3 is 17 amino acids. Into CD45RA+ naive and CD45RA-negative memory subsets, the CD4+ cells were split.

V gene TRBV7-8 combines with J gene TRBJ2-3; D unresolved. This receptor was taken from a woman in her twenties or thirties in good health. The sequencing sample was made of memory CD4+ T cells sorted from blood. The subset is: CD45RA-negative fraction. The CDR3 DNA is TGTGCCAGCAGCTTGGGAAAATATCGCGGAGGCACAGATACGCAGTATTTT. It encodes CASSLGKYRGGTDTQYF.